This TCR beta chain is from a study of OX40 agonist ivuxolimab in advanced cancers. Across the study: People in dose escalation had one of these cancers: hepatocellular carcinoma, melanoma, renal cell or head and neck cancer. Earlier anti-PD-1, anti-PD-L1 or anti-CTLA-4 therapy was permitted; about 39% had received some. Study outcomes and limitations: CD4+ and CD8+ blood T cells expanded clonally by week 6 at 0.1 to 3.0 mg/kg.

In the case of this clone: The antigen remains undetermined.

Germline CDR1 reads SGHTA; CDR2 reads FQGNSA. This CDR3 has 15 residues. V lost 3 bases and J lost 4; bases outside the gene matches: 6. Profiling relied on immunoSEQ multiplex PCR, and the TCRdb table lists in-frame clones only, not all of them. The table has tens of thousands of clones, approximately 85% seen once. Any history of autoimmune disease or systemic immunosuppression disqualified patients. The source of this sequence is an adult with an advanced solid tumor such as melanoma, head and neck, liver or kidney cancer. The sequences come from CD4+ or CD8+ T cells sorted from blood, collected in a trial of the OX40 agonist ivuxolimab. The chain carries TRBV7-2 and TRBJ2-7, with 10 bases that match TRBD2. CDR3 bases: TGTGCCAGCAGCTTGGGTCGGACTAGCGGTTACGAGCAGTACTTC. Residues: CASSLGRTSGYEQYF.